This TCR beta chain appears in the sequencing data of a study of blood T cell repertoires in COVID-19. Study overall: Donors in the United States, Italy and Spain gave samples during acute or convalescent COVID-19. The analysed material was cDNA or gDNA that came from T cells, B-cell-depleted T cells, or PBMCs.

Seattle participants joined during active infection and were tracked over time. Measured with immunoSEQ multiplex PCR; TCRdb has only the in-frame clones, and not every one. The sample records approximately 110,000 clones, around 74% being singletons. J was trimmed by 1 base and V by 6 bases; bases with no gene match: 10. The CDR3 runs 18 residues. The germline gives CDR1 ENHRY, CDR2 SYGVKD. Material: peripheral blood. The V and J genes are TRBV10-3 and TRBJ2-1; 12 nucleotides line up with TRBD2. The sequence came from a man at least 80 years old with COVID-19, enrolled during active disease. CDR3 residues: CAISQLALAGGSYNEQFF. Written as DNA, the CDR3 is TGTGCCATCAGCCAGCTTGCTCTAGCGGGAGGGTCCTACAATGAGCAGTTCTTC.